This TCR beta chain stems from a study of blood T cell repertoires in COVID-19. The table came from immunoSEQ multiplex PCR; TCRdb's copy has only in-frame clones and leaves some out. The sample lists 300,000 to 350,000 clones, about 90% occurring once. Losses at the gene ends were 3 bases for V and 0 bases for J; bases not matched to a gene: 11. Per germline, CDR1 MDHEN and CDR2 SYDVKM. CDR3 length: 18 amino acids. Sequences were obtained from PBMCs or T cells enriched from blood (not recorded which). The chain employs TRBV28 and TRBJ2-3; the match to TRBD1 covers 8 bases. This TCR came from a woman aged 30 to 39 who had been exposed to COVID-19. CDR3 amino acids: CASSLLILGQGSTDTQYF. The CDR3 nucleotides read TGTGCCAGCAGTTTGCTCATCCTTGGACAGGGAAGCACAGATACGCAGTATTTT. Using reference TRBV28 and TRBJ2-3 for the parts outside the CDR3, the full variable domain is DVKVTQSSRYLVKRTGEKVFLECVQDMDHENMFWYRQDPGLGLRLIYFSYDVKMKEKGDIPEGYSVSREKKERFSLILESASTNQTSMYLCASSLLILGQGSTDTQYFGPGTRLTVL.